This entry is about one T cell receptor beta chain. Antigen specificity is unknown. Tregs were sorted as CD4+CD25+CD127-/low cells. The germline V and J ends were trimmed by 6 bases and 0 bases, with 12 bases remaining between them. Germline CDR1 is MNHNS and CDR2 is SASEGT. The CDR3 runs 16 residues. Study outcomes and limitations: In terms of TCR gene usage, tumor memory CD4+ T cells clustered together with blood and lymph node memory CD4+ cells, as well as with lymph node naive CD4+ cells. Tumor Treg TCRs overlapped most with tumor naive CD4+ cells. The larger cohort examined one V-J beta rearrangement, not whole repertoires.

Full-length variable regions came from constant-region reverse primers plus semi-nested Nested Universal Primer A PCR. In TCRdb, the 5' RACE reads were re-called with MiXCR into one record per CDR3 protein. Here the sample spans about 55,000 distinct CDR3 sequences, under 25% being singletons. The clonotype was recovered from a female donor with breast cancer. The rearrangement joins TRBV6-1 to TRBJ1-6, with D unclear. Specimen: tumor-infiltrating Tregs sorted from the breast tumor. The CDR3 DNA reads as TGTGCCAGCAGGAGGGATCCGAGCTCCTATAATTCACCCCTCCACTTT. Its translation is CASRRDPSSYNSPLHF.